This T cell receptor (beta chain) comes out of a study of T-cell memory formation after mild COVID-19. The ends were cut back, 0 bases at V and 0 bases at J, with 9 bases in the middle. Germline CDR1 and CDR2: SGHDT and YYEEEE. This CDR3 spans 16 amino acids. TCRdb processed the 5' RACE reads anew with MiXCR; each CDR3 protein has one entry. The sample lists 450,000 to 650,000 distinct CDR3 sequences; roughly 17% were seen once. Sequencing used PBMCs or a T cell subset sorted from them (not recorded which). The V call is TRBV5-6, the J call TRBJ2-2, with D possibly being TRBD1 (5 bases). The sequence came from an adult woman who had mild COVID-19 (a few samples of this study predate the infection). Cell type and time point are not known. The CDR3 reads CASSLGGRANTGELFF. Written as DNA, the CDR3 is TGTGCCAGCAGCTTGGGGGGCAGAGCGAACACCGGGGAGCTGTTTTTT.